Listed here are 25 T cell receptor beta chains from one sample, sequenced in a study of OX40 agonist ivuxolimab in advanced cancers. Clones were read by immunoSEQ multiplex PCR, and TCRdb kept only the in-frame ones, dropping some. This sample has over 30,000 clones, with 65% to 80% found just once. Source: CD4+ or CD8+ T cells sorted from blood, taken in a trial of the OX40 agonist ivuxolimab. Receptors were obtained from an adult with an advanced solid tumor such as melanoma, head and neck, liver or kidney cancer.

The gene calls are TRBV7-3 and TRBJ1-1, with 8 nucleotides matching TRBD1. The CDR3 runs to 15 residues. J gave up 10 bases and V 5 bases, and 15 bases lay outside the gene matches. Germline loops: CDR1 SGHTA, CDR2 FQGTGA. CDR3 in DNA: TGTGCCAGCAGCCCGAACTTGGGACAGGAGGTTGGAGCTTTCTTT. It translates to CASSPNLGQEVGAFF. Full variable domain (rest looked up from reference TRBV7-3 and TRBJ1-1): GAGVSQTPSNKVTEKGKYVELRCDPISGHTALYWYRQSLGQGPEFLIYFQGTGAADDSGLPNDRFFAVRPEGSVSTLKIQRTERGDSAVYLCASSPNLGQEVGAFFGQGTRLTVV.

The CDR3 DNA sequence: TGTGCCACGCAAGAGGTTAACTATGGCTACACCTTC. Its translation: CATQEVNYGYTF. The chain couples TRBV5-4 to TRBJ1-2; no clear D. Germline loops: CDR1 SGHNT, CDR2 YYREEE (reference sequence). The CDR3 spans 12 residues. Trimming pared 9 bases from V and 1 base from J, leaving 10 bases between.

The chain joins TRBV6-5 to TRBJ2-3; D is undetermined. Germline lookup yields CDR1 MNHEY and CDR2 SVGAGI. The CDR3 loop spans 11 amino acids. Trimming removed 6 bases from V and 5 bases from J, with 6 bases in between. CDR3: CASRVEDTQYF. CDR3 sequence (DNA): TGTGCCAGCAGGGTTGAAGATACGCAGTATTTT.

Only a few counts were recorded for this clone. The gene calls are TRBV5-6 and TRBJ2-7; unclear D gene. CDR3 length: 13 residues. Between the trimmed V and J ends, which lost 1 base and 1 base, there was a span of 6 bases. Germline CDR1 and CDR2: SGHDT and YYEEEE. The DNA of the CDR3 is TGTGCCAGCAGCTTGTCGCAGTCCTACGAGCAGTACTTC. Translation gives CASSLSQSYEQYF.

The chain combines TRBV18 with TRBJ2-7; D is uncertain. V dropped 5 bases and J dropped 1 base, with 9 bases sitting between them. This CDR3 has 13 residues. Germline V gene sequence: CDR1 KGHSH, CDR2 LQKENI. DNA for the CDR3: TGTGCCAGCTCAGGAGACCGGTCCTACGAGCAGTACTTC. This encodes CASSGDRSYEQYF.

The rearrangement joins TRBV11-2 to TRBJ2-3, with 7 bases that match TRBD2. The CDR3 spans 15 residues. In germline, CDR1 is SGHAT, CDR2 FQNNGV. V gave up 2 bases and J gave up 4 bases; unmatched junction bases: 6. The CDR3 bases are TGTGCCAGCAGCTTAATTTCGGGGGGATCAGATACGCAGTATTTT. This translates into CASSLISGGSDTQYF. Supplemented by reference TRBV11-2 and TRBJ2-3, the full variable domain reads EAGVAQSPRYKIIEKRQSVAFWCNPISGHATLYWYQQILGQGPKLLIQFQNNGVVDDSQLPKDRFSAERLKGVDSTLKIQPAKLEDSAVYLCASSLISGGSDTQYFGPGTRLTVL.

The V call is TRBV10-1, the J call TRBJ2-1; no clear D gene. The germline V gene encodes CDR1 WNHNN and CDR2 SYGVQD (reference sequence). The ends were cut back, 0 bases at V and 4 bases at J, with 7 bases in the middle. This CDR3 has 14 residues. Here the CDR3 reads CASSESERYNEQFF. CDR3 sequence (DNA): TGCGCCAGCAGTGAGTCGGAACGATACAATGAGCAGTTCTTC.

This clone was observed once. V usage is TRBV6-1 and J usage is TRBJ2-1; 7 positions agree with TRBD2. CDR1 MNHNS and CDR2 SASEGT come from the germline V gene. This CDR3 is built from 15 residues. V lost 0 bases to trimming and J lost 10 bases; unmatched junction nucleotides: 9. Here the CDR3 DNA reads TGTGCCAGCAGTGAAGCGTCTAGCGGACAAGGGGAGCAGTTCTTC. Translating it yields CASSEASSGQGEQFF.

The chain is built from TRBV5-6 and TRBJ1-5, with 9 bases lining up with TRBD1. The V gene's germline CDR1 is SGHDT and CDR2 YYEEEE. The CDR3 extends over 16 amino acids. V shed 4 bases, J shed 5 bases, and the junction held 10 bases outside the gene matches. The CDR3 coding sequence is TGTGCCAGCAGCCTGGGGGCGGGACAGGGACATCAGCCCCAGCATTTT. As protein: CASSLGAGQGHQPQHF.

This clone was picked up one time. The rearrangement uses TRBV19 and TRBJ2-5; D is perhaps TRBD1 or TRBD2 (6 bases each). Germline V gene lookup returns CDR1 LNHDA and CDR2 SQIVND (reference sequence). This CDR3 spans 10 amino acids. The CDR3 sequence: CARGRETQYF. CDR3 sequence (DNA): TGTGCTAGGGGGAGGGAGACCCAGTACTTC.

In this sample, this clone turned up once. CDR3 residues: CASSRGPGQGAMNTEAFF. As DNA, the CDR3 is TGCGCCAGCAGCCGAGGCCCGGGACAGGGGGCAATGAACACTGAAGCTTTCTTT. This chain connects TRBV4-1 to TRBJ1-1; 12 positions match TRBD1. The V gene's germline CDR1 is MGHRA and CDR2 YSYEKL. The CDR3 has 18 amino acids. V shed 4 bases and J 0 bases; nucleotides not matched to a gene: 9.

In DNA form, the CDR3 reads TGTGCCAGCAGCTCTATAAAGGGTCAGGGAAAGTTCTTC. Residues: CASSSIKGQGKFF. The chain has TRBV7-9 and TRBJ2-1; TRBD1 is a possible D gene (5 bases). The CDR3 covers 13 residues. Trimming pared 4 bases from V and 14 bases from J, leaving 18 bases between. Looked up from germline, CDR1 is SEHNR and CDR2 is FQNEAQ (reference sequence).

There are a few counts of this clone. The V gene is TRBV5-1, the J gene TRBJ2-1; TRBD2 matches 12 bases. V gave up 4 bases and J gave up 8 bases; unmatched junction bases: 4. CDR3 length: 14 amino acids. Germline assignment: CDR1 SGHRS and CDR2 YFSETQ. DNA of the CDR3: TGCGCCAGCAGCCCCGGACTAGCGGGGTATGAGCAGTTCTTC. As protein: CASSPGLAGYEQFF. Together with reference TRBV5-1 and TRBJ2-1, the CDR3 gives the full variable domain: KAGVTQTPRYLIKTRGQQVTLSCSPISGHRSVSWYQQTPGQGLQFLFEYFSETQRNKGNFPGRFSGRQFSNSRSEMNVSTLELGDSALYLCASSPGLAGYEQFFGPGTRLTVL.

V usage is TRBV5-4 and J usage is TRBJ2-3; 7 bases fit TRBD1. This CDR3 comprises 14 residues. Germline CDR1 and CDR2: SGHNT and YYREEE (reference sequence). Trimming cost V 4 bases and J 4 bases; bases outside gene matches: 6. The DNA for the CDR3 is TGTGCCAGCAGCCTCCCCGGGACAGCAGATACGCAGTATTTT. Residues: CASSLPGTADTQYF.

This clone is medium-sized (0.01 to 0.1%) by share. The chain employs TRBV27 and TRBJ1-5, with a possible D match to TRBD1 (5 bases). Trimming removed 3 bases from V and 4 bases from J, with 10 bases in between. The length of the CDR3 is 14 residues. Germline CDR1 and CDR2: MNHEY and SMNVEV (reference sequence). The CDR3 loop reads CASSFQGGNQPQHF. The CDR3 DNA reads as TGTGCCAGCAGTTTCCAGGGAGGGAATCAGCCCCAGCATTTT.

In its sample, this clone was seen once. This chain connects TRBV9 to TRBJ2-7; 9 positions match TRBD1. This CDR3 has 14 residues. CDR1 and CDR2 from the germline V gene are SGDLS and YYNGEE. V shed 4 bases and J 2 bases; nucleotides not matched to a gene: 4. This CDR3 reads CASSLGQGPYEQYF. The CDR3 DNA is TGTGCCAGCAGCTTGGGACAGGGTCCCTACGAGCAGTACTTC.

The V and J genes are TRBV28 and TRBJ1-1; the D gene is possibly TRBD1 (6 bases). This CDR3 has 15 amino acids. CDR1 MDHEN and CDR2 SYDVKM come from the germline V gene. V lost 6 bases and J lost 3, with 17 bases in between. The CDR3 protein is CASSSQGRPDTEAFF. In DNA, the CDR3 is TGTGCCAGCAGCTCCCAGGGGAGGCCTGACACTGAAGCTTTCTTT.

The V gene is TRBV5-1, the J gene TRBJ2-6; no firm D call. The CDR3 length is 15 residues. V gave up 4 bases and J gave up 5 bases, with 13 bases separating them. Germline V gives CDR1 SGHRS, CDR2 YFSETQ. CDR3 DNA: TGCGCCAGCAGCCTTGATGCTTTGCGGGCCAACGTCCTGACTTTC. Encoded protein: CASSLDALRANVLTF.

This clone has a handful of counts. V gene TRBV15 combines with J gene TRBJ1-2, with D uncertain. This CDR3 is 16 amino acids long. Germline V gene sequence: CDR1 LNHNV, CDR2 YYDKDF (reference sequence). The V end was cut by 0 bases, the J end by 3 bases, with 14 bases between. CDR3 nucleotide sequence: TGTGCCACCAGCAGAGACACATTTCTAAGGGACTATGGCTACACCTTC. Its protein is CATSRDTFLRDYGYTF.

This rearrangement joins TRBV7-9 to TRBJ1-2, with 10 nucleotides matching TRBD1. CDR1 is SEHNR and CDR2 is FQNEAQ in the germline V gene (reference sequence). The CDR3 is 14 residues long. The trim removed 5 bases at V and 9 bases at J, leaving 9 bases unmatched. This CDR3 reads CASSRGGDRGSYTF. CDR3 nucleotides: TGTGCCAGCAGCCGAGGAGGGGACAGGGGAAGCTACACCTTC.

This chain joins TRBV19 and TRBJ2-5; 9 bases are a match to TRBD1. The V and J ends lost 0 bases and 8 bases, in that order; junction bases with no gene match: 13. The CDR3 sequence is 17 residues long. Per the germline V gene, CDR1 is LNHDA and CDR2 is SQIVND (reference sequence). This CDR3 is CASSIDGQGNPKRTQYF. DNA for the CDR3: TGTGCCAGTAGTATAGACGGACAGGGGAACCCCAAGAGAACCCAGTACTTC.

The chain is built from TRBV11-2 and TRBJ2-5; 11 nucleotides agree with TRBD1. Trimming took 0 bases from V and 1 from J; bases not matched to a gene: 4. The CDR3 has 17 residues. Germline V lookup: CDR1 SGHAT, CDR2 FQNNGV. This CDR3 reads CASSLDSGTGGQETQYF. The CDR3 DNA sequence: TGTGCCAGCAGCTTAGATAGCGGGACAGGGGGCCAAGAGACCCAGTACTTC. Filled out from reference TRBV11-2 and TRBJ2-5, the complete variable domain reads EAGVAQSPRYKIIEKRQSVAFWCNPISGHATLYWYQQILGQGPKLLIQFQNNGVVDDSQLPKDRFSAERLKGVDSTLKIQPAKLEDSAVYLCASSLDSGTGGQETQYFGPGTRLLVL.

This chain connects TRBV6-5 to TRBJ2-5, with 8 bases matching TRBD2. Trimming at V came to 5 bases and at J to 5 bases, leaving 10 bases not matched to a gene. The CDR3 is made up of 15 amino acids. Looked up from germline, CDR1 is MNHEY and CDR2 is SVGAGI. CDR3 amino acids: CASSQLTGGPETQYF. CDR3 sequence (DNA): TGTGCCAGCAGTCAATTAACGGGGGGGCCCGAGACCCAGTACTTC.

This clone was seen more than once but under ten times. The rearrangement joins TRBV2 to TRBJ2-2, with D hard to call. The CDR3 contains 14 residues. With 0 bases removed from V and 5 bases from J, the gap between germline ends came to 7 bases. The germline V gene encodes CDR1 SNHLY and CDR2 FYNNEI. The CDR3 sequence: CASSEAPGTGELFF. The CDR3 DNA reads TGTGCCAGCAGTGAAGCGCCCGGTACCGGGGAGCTGTTTTTT.

This clone was detected only a few times. The chain combines TRBV6-1 with TRBJ2-5; D is undetermined. The ends were cut back, 4 bases at V and 5 bases at J, with 11 bases in the middle. This CDR3 has 13 residues. The germline V gene encodes CDR1 MNHNS and CDR2 SASEGT. This CDR3 is CASSASDSETQYF. The CDR3 DNA is TGTGCCAGCAGTGCCTCAGATTCGGAGACCCAGTACTTC.